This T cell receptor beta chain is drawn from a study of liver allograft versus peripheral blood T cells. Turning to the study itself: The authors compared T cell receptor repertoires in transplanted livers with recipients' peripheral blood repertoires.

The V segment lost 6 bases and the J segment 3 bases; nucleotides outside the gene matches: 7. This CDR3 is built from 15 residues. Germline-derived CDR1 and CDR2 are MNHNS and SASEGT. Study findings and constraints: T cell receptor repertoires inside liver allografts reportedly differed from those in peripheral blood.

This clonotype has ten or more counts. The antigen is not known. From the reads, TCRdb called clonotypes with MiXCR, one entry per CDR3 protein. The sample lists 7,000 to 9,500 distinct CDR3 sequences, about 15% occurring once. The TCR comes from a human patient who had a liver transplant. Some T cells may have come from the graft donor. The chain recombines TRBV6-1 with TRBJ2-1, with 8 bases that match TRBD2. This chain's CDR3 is CASSPLGLGYNEQFF. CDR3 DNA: TGTGCCAGCAGCCCCCTGGGACTAGGCTACAATGAGCAGTTCTTC.